The 18 T cell receptor beta chains below come from one sample, sequenced in a study of cytomegalovirus exposure and HLA in healthy donors. Profiled with immunoSEQ multiplex PCR; TCRdb holds only in-frame clones, not every one. The top ten hold 1.4% of the sample, which has about 180,000 clones, approximately 87% seen once. Material: PBMCs. The origin of the receptors is a woman aged 30 to 39 in good health and CMV-seronegative.

The chain joins TRBV9 to TRBJ1-2; 7 nucleotides align to TRBD1. This CDR3 spans 15 amino acids. Per germline, CDR1 SGDLS and CDR2 YYNGEE. The V gene end was trimmed by 0 bases and the J gene end by 5 bases; junction bases not matched to a gene: 7. The CDR3 spells CASSVETGVNYGYTF. CDR3 coding DNA: TGTGCCAGCAGCGTAGAAACAGGGGTTAATTATGGCTACACCTTC.

As regards this clone: This specimen includes other DNA sequences encoding the same CDR3. V gene TRBV27 combines with J gene TRBJ1-2; D may be TRBD1 (5 bases). V was clipped by 2 bases and J by 4 bases, with 8 bases between them. The CDR3 extends over 13 amino acids. The germline CDR1 and CDR2 sequences are MNHEY and SMNVEV (reference sequence). The DNA of the CDR3 is TGTGCCAGCAGTTTACAGGGAGGCTATGGCTACACCTTC. Translation gives CASSLQGGYGYTF.

The chain joins TRBV5-3 to TRBJ1-2; the match to TRBD1 covers 7 bases. TRBV5-3 counts as an open reading frame of uncertain function. The CDR3 contains 14 residues. Trimming removed 4 bases from V and 4 bases from J; junction bases left unmatched: 7. The CDR3 DNA reads as TGTGCCAGAAGCATCGGACAGGAACCCTATGGCTACACCTTC. The encoded protein is CARSIGQEPYGYTF.

V is TRBV18 and J is TRBJ2-7, with 7 bases lining up with TRBD2. J gave up 6 bases and V 2 bases, and 10 bases lay outside the gene matches. Germline CDR1 reads KGHSH; CDR2 reads LQKENI. The CDR3 consists of 15 residues. The DNA of the CDR3 is TGTGCCAGCTCACCAAGTCAAGGGAGGGGCGGCGAGCAGTACTTC. Translated: CASSPSQGRGGEQYF.

This clone was recorded once. V usage is TRBV20-1 and J usage is TRBJ1-2, with D hard to call. Trimming pared 8 bases from V and 4 bases from J, leaving 5 bases between. Germline assignment: CDR1 DFQATT and CDR2 SNEGSKA (reference sequence). The CDR3 is 9 amino acids. Written as DNA, the CDR3 is TGCAGTCTCTCCTATGGCTACACCTTC. Encoded protein: CSLSYGYTF.

For this clone: Other DNA sequences in the same sample also yield this CDR3. This chain joins TRBV29-1 and TRBJ2-3; the D gene is possibly TRBD2 (6 bases). Per the germline V gene, CDR1 is SQVTM and CDR2 is ANQGSEA. V was trimmed by 3 bases and J by 6 bases, leaving 13 bases between them. This CDR3 spans 13 amino acids. The CDR3 reads CSVERLALDTQYF. DNA for the CDR3: TGCAGCGTTGAGCGGCTAGCGTTGGATACGCAGTATTTT.

This clone was seen once. The rearrangement uses TRBV10-1 and TRBJ2-3, with D possibly matching TRBD2 (6 bases). From germline, CDR1 is WNHNN and CDR2 SYGVQD (reference sequence). The length of the CDR3 is 14 residues. With 6 bases removed from V and 6 bases from J, the gap between germline ends came to 16 bases. The CDR3 loop is CASSPDGGIDTQYF. The CDR3 nucleotides read TGCGCCAGCAGCCCGGACGGGGGTATCGATACGCAGTATTTT.

V usage is TRBV9 and J usage is TRBJ2-1, with TRBD2 matching 12 bases. The CDR3 is 16 amino acids. Trimming removed 3 bases from V and 8 bases from J; junction bases left unmatched: 9. Per the germline V gene, CDR1 is SGDLS and CDR2 is YYNGEE. CDR3 DNA sequence: TGTGCCAGCAGCGGGACTAGCGGGGTCTCCCAACATGAGCAGTTCTTC. It is translated as CASSGTSGVSQHEQFF.

This clone was observed a single time. The chain links TRBV5-1 to TRBJ2-1; 8 bases map to TRBD2. The CDR3 spans 15 residues. Germline V gene sequence: CDR1 SGHRS, CDR2 YFSETQ. Trimming took 0 bases from V and 7 from J; bases not matched to a gene: 6. The CDR3 here is CASSLVGGGLNEQFF. For the CDR3, the DNA is TGCGCCAGCAGCTTGGTCGGCGGGGGGTTGAATGAGCAGTTCTTC.

The chain employs TRBV4-1 and TRBJ1-6; D is uncertain. CDR3 length equals 14 residues. The germline V and J ends were trimmed by 4 bases and 0 bases, with 4 bases remaining between them. Germline V lookup: CDR1 MGHRA, CDR2 YSYEKL. The chain's CDR3 is CASSPGSYNSPLHF. CDR3 nucleotides: TGCGCCAGCAGCCCAGGCTCCTATAATTCACCCCTCCACTTT.

The CDR3 here is CSVGQGMGYTF. The CDR3 DNA reads TGCAGCGTAGGACAGGGGATGGGCTACACCTTC. The V gene is TRBV29-1, the J gene TRBJ1-2; 9 nucleotides align to TRBD1. The CDR3 contains 11 residues. Germline CDR1 SQVTM, CDR2 ANQGSEA. V lost 6 bases, J lost 8 bases, and 4 bases stayed unmatched. The variable domain in full, completed from reference TRBV29-1 and TRBJ1-2, reads SAVISQKPSRDICQRGTSLTIQCQVDSQVTMMFWYRQQPGQSLTLIATANQGSEATYESGFVIDKFPISRPNLTFSTLTVSNMSPEDSSIYLCSVGQGMGYTFGSGTRLTVV.

The V gene is TRBV19, the J gene TRBJ1-5, with TRBD1 identical over 7 bases. The CDR3 has 14 amino acids. Unmatched junction bases numbered 1, after V lost 3 bases and J lost 2 bases. Germline assignment: CDR1 LNHDA and CDR2 SQIVND (reference sequence). CDR3 in DNA: TGTGCCAGTAGTATCGGGACAGGCAATCAGCCCCAGCATTTT. Protein sequence: CASSIGTGNQPQHF.

The J gene is TRBJ2-3, the V gene TRBV11-3; 11 bases fit TRBD2. The CDR3 extends over 16 amino acids. Germline V gene data show CDR1 as SGHNT and CDR2 as YENEEA. The V segment lost 1 base and the J segment 3 bases; nucleotides outside the gene matches: 3. The CDR3 loop reads CASSLGTSGGTDTQYF. In nucleotides, the CDR3 is TGTGCCAGCAGCTTAGGAACTAGCGGGGGTACAGATACGCAGTATTTT.

The chain links TRBV6-6 to TRBJ1-2; TRBD1 is a possible D gene (6 bases). From germline, CDR1 is MNHNY and CDR2 SVGAGI (reference sequence). V shed 5 bases and J shed 7 bases, with 20 bases lying between them. The CDR3 runs to 15 residues. The CDR3 sequence is CASSQFRDNYFGYTF. For the CDR3, the DNA is TGTGCCAGCAGTCAGTTCCGGGACAACTATTTTGGCTACACCTTC.

The V and J genes are TRBV5-6 and TRBJ1-1; the match to TRBD1 covers 12 bases. The V gene end was trimmed by 2 bases and the J gene end by 3 bases; junction bases not matched to a gene: 5. This CDR3 spans 16 amino acids. Germline V CDR1 and CDR2: SGHDT, YYEEEE. The CDR3, as DNA: TGTGCCAGCAGCTTCGGGACAGGGGGCGTGTACACTGAAGCTTTCTTT. Translated: CASSFGTGGVYTEAFF.

In its sample, this clone was seen once. The chain couples TRBV5-1 to TRBJ2-3; 8 positions match TRBD2. This CDR3 contains 16 residues. Germline V gene data show CDR1 as SGHRS and CDR2 as YFSETQ. V dropped 1 base and J dropped 3; count of bases not matched to a gene: 7. This CDR3 reads CASSLSTGGATDTQYF. For the CDR3, the DNA is TGCGCCAGCAGCTTGTCTACCGGGGGGGCTACAGATACGCAGTATTTT. The whole variable domain, filled in from reference TRBV5-1 and TRBJ2-3, reads KAGVTQTPRYLIKTRGQQVTLSCSPISGHRSVSWYQQTPGQGLQFLFEYFSETQRNKGNFPGRFSGRQFSNSRSEMNVSTLELGDSALYLCASSLSTGGATDTQYFGPGTRLTVL.

This sequence joins TRBV29-1 and TRBJ2-1; TRBD2 agrees at 9 bases. CDR1 SQVTM and CDR2 ANQGSEA come from the germline V gene. V was pared by 3 bases and J by 5 bases, with 8 bases of the junction left unmatched. The CDR3 is made up of 15 amino acids. This CDR3 reads CSVDSSGGVNNEQFF. The CDR3 nucleotides are TGCAGCGTTGATAGTAGCGGGGGCGTTAACAATGAGCAGTTCTTC.

The chain is built from TRBV4-3 and TRBJ1-2; D is ambiguous. In germline, CDR1 is LGHNA, CDR2 YSLEER. There are 14 residues in the CDR3. Trimming pared 0 bases from V and 4 bases from J, leaving 9 bases between. CDR3 bases: TGCGCCAGCAGCCAAGATGGCCGAAGCTATGGCTACACCTTC. Amino acids: CASSQDGRSYGYTF.